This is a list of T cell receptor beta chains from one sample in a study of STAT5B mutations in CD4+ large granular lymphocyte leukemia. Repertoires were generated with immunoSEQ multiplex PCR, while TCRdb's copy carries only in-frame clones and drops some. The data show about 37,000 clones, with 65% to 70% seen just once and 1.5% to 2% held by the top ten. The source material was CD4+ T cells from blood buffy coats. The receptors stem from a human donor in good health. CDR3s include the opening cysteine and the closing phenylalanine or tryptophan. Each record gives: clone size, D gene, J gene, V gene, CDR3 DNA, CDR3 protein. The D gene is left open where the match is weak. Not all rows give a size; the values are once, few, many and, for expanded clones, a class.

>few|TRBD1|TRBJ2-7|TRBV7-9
TGTGCCAGCACCCGGGACAGCCCCTACGAGCAGTACTTC
CASTRDSPYEQYF
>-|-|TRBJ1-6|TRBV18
TGTGCCAGCTCACCGGTGGGGTTGCAGGGTTATAATTCACCCCTCCACTTT
CASSPVGLQGYNSPLHF
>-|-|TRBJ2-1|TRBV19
TGTGCCAGTAGTCTCGACAGGAACTCCTACAATGAGCAGTTCTTC
CASSLDRNSYNEQFF
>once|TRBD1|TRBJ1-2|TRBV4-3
TGCGCCAGCAGCCGGGACAGGGGTTTGTATGGCTACACCTTC
CASSRDRGLYGYTF
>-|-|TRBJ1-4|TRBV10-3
TGTGCCATCAGGGGGGCGCAAAATGAAAAACTGTTTTTT
CAIRGAQNEKLFF
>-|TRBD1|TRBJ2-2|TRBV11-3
TGTGCCAGCAGCTTGGGACAGGGCCGCACCGGGGAGCTGTTTTTT
CASSLGQGRTGELFF
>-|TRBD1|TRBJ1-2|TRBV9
TGTGCCAGCAGCGTAGCCGCAGGGGGCGGCTATGGCTACACCTTC
CASSVAAGGGYGYTF
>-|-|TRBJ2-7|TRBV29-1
TGCAGCGTTAACGGACCTTCATTCCGCGAGCAGTACTTC
CSVNGPSFREQYF
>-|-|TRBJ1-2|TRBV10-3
TGTGCCATCAGTGACTTCGAGGGGGGGGATGGCTACACCTTC
CAISDFEGGDGYTF
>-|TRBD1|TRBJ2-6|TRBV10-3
TGTGCCATCAGTGAGACAGGGGCTGGGGCCAACGTCCTGACTTTC
CAISETGAGANVLTF
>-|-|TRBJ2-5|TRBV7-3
TGTGCCAGCAGCCCTAGACCCGGGACGGAAGAGACCCAGTACTTC
CASSPRPGTEETQYF
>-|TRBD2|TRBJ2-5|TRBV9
TGTGCCAGCAGCGTAGATGGGACTACGCAAGAGACCCAGTACTTC
CASSVDGTTQETQYF